One TCR beta chain is described in this entry. There are 16 residues in the CDR3. Germline CDR1 reads SGHVS; CDR2 reads FNYEAQ. V shed 5 bases and J 4 bases; nucleotides not matched to a gene: 9. This entry is derived from a study of OX40 agonist ivuxolimab in advanced cancers. Profiling relied on immunoSEQ multiplex PCR, and the TCRdb table lists in-frame clones only, not all of them. In the table there are tens of thousands of clones, roughly four fifths of which are singletons. The specimen comprised CD4+ or CD8+ T cells sorted from blood, sampled in a trial of the OX40 agonist ivuxolimab. The clonotype was recovered from an adult with an advanced solid tumor such as melanoma, head and neck, liver or kidney cancer. V and J are TRBV7-6 and TRBJ2-5, with 11 bases fitting TRBD2. The DNA of the CDR3 is TGTGCCAGCAGCCTCCGACTAGCGGGACGACTAGAGACCCAGTACTTC. It codes for CASSLRLAGRLETQYF.